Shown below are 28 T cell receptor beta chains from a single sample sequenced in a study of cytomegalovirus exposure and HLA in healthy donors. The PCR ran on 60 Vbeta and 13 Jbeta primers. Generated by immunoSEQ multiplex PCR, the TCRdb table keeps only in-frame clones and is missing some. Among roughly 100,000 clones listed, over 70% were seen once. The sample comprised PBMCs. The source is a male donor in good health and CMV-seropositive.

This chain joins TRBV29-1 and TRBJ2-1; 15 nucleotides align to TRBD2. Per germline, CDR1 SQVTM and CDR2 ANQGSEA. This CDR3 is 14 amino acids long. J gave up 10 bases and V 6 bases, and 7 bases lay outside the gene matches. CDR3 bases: TGCAGCGTCTTGGGACTAGCGGGGGGTCGGGAGCAGTTCTTC. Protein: CSVLGLAGGREQFF.

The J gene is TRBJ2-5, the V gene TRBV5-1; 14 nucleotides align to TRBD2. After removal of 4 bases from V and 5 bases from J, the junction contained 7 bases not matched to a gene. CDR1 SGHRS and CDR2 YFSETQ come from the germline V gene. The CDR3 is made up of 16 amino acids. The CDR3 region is CASSTGLAGGVETQYF. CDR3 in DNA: TGCGCCAGCAGCACTGGACTAGCGGGGGGTGTGGAGACCCAGTACTTC.

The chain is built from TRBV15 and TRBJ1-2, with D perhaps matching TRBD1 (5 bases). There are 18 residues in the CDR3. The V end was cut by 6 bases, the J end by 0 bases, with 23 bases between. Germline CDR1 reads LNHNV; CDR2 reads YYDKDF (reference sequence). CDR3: CATRPRDPREGTNYGYTF. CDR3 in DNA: TGTGCCACCAGACCCCGGGACCCTAGGGAGGGAACTAACTATGGCTACACCTTC.

The CDR3 coding sequence is TGTGCCAGCAGCTCAGGACAGACCAGCTACAATGAGCAGTTCTTC. Protein product: CASSSGQTSYNEQFF. The rearrangement uses TRBV5-6 and TRBJ2-1, with a tentative D call TRBD1 (6 bases). V shed 3 bases and J shed 3 bases, with 13 bases lying between them. This CDR3 is 15 amino acids long. Germline lookup yields CDR1 SGHDT and CDR2 YYEEEE.

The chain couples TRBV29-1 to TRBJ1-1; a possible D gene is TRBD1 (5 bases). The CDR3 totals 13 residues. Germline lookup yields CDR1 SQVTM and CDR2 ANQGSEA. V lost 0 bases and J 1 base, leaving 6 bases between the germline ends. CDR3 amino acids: CSVEDGANTEAFF. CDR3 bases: TGCAGCGTTGAAGATGGGGCGAACACTGAAGCTTTCTTT. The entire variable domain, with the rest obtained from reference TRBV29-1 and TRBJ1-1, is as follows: SAVISQKPSRDICQRGTSLTIQCQVDSQVTMMFWYRQQPGQSLTLIATANQGSEATYESGFVIDKFPISRPNLTFSTLTVSNMSPEDSSIYLCSVEDGANTEAFFGQGTRLTVV.

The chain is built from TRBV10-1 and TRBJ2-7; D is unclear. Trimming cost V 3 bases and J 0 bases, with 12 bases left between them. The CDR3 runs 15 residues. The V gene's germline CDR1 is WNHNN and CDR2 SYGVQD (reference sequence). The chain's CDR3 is CASSDHDSSSYEQYF. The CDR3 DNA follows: TGCGCCAGCAGTGATCATGACTCGAGCTCCTACGAGCAGTACTTC.

Here the CDR3 reads CASSPISSAGAFEQYF. The DNA for the CDR3 is TGTGCCAGTAGTCCTATCTCGTCGGCGGGAGCCTTCGAGCAGTACTTC. The rearrangement joins TRBV19 to TRBJ2-7, with 7 bases fitting TRBD2. Trimming removed 5 bases from V and 6 bases from J; junction bases left unmatched: 16. The CDR3 has 16 amino acids. Germline lookup yields CDR1 LNHDA and CDR2 SQIVND (reference sequence).

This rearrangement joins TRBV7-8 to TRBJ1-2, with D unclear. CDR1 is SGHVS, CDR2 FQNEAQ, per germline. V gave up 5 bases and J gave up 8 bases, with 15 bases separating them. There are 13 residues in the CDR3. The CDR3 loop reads CASSKGLIGGYTF. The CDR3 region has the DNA TGTGCCAGCAGCAAAGGTTTGATCGGGGGCTACACCTTC.

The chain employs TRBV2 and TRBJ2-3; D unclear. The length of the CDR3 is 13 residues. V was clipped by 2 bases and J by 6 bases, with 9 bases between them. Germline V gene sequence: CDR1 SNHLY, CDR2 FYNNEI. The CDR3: CASSEQVMDTQYF. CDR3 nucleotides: TGTGCCAGCAGTGAACAGGTTATGGATACGCAGTATTTT. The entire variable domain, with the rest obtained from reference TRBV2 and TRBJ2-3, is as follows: EPEVTQTPSHQVTQMGQEVILRCVPISNHLYFYWYRQILGQKVEFLVSFYNNEISEKSEIFDDQFSVERPDGSNFTLKIRSTKLEDSAMYFCASSEQVMDTQYFGPGTRLTVL.

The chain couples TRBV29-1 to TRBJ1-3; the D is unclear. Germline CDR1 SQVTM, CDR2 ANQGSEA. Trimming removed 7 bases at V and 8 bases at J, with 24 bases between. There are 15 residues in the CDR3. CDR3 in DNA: TGCAGCGCGCGTCGTGGATCGGGGATCCAGGACACCATATATTTT. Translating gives CSARRGSGIQDTIYF. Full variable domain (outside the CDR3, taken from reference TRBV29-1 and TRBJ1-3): SAVISQKPSRDICQRGTSLTIQCQVDSQVTMMFWYRQQPGQSLTLIATANQGSEATYESGFVIDKFPISRPNLTFSTLTVSNMSPEDSSIYLCSARRGSGIQDTIYFGEGSWLTVV.

In nucleotides, the CDR3 is TGTGCCAGCAGGGCAGGGGGCGGAACTAATGAAAAACTGTTTTTT. Its protein is CASRAGGGTNEKLFF. V usage is TRBV6-5 and J usage is TRBJ1-4, with 8 bases matching TRBD1. This CDR3 spans 15 amino acids. Germline V lookup: CDR1 MNHEY, CDR2 SVGAGI. V lost 6 bases to trimming and J lost 1 base; unmatched junction nucleotides: 4.

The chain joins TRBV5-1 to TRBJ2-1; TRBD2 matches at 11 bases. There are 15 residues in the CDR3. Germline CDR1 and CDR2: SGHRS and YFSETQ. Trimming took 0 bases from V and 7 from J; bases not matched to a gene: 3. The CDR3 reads CASSLVAGGENEQFF. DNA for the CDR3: TGCGCCAGCAGCTTGGTAGCGGGGGGGGAAAATGAGCAGTTCTTC.

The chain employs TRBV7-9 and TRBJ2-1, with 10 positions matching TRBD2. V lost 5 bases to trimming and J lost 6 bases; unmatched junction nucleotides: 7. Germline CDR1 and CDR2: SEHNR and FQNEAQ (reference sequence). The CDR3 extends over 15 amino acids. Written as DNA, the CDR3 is TGTGCCAGCAGCCGCGTGGCTAGCGGGAGCAATGAGCAGTTCTTC. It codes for CASSRVASGSNEQFF.

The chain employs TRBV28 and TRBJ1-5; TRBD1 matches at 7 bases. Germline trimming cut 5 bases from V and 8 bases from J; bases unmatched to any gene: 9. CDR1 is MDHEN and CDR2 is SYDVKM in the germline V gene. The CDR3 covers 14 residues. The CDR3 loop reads CASSPNRGVEPQHF. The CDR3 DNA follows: TGTGCCAGCAGTCCGAACAGGGGAGTGGAGCCCCAGCATTTT.

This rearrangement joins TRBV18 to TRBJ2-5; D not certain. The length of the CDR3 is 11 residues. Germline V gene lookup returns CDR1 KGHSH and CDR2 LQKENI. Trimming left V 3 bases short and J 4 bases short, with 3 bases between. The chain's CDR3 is CASSPRETQYF. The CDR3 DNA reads TGTGCCAGCTCACCGCGAGAGACCCAGTACTTC.

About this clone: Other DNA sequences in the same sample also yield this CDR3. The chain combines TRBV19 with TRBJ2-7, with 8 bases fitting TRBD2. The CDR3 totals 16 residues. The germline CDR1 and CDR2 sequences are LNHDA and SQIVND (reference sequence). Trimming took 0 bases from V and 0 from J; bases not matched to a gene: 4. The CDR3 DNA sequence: TGTGCCAGTAGTATAGACCTAGCGGGTCGCTCCTACGAGCAGTACTTC. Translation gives CASSIDLAGRSYEQYF. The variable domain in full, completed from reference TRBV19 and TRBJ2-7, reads DGGITQSPKYLFRKEGQNVTLSCEQNLNHDAMYWYRQDPGQGLRLIYYSQIVNDFQKGDIAEGYSVSREKKESFPLTVTSAQKNPTAFYLCASSIDLAGRSYEQYFGPGTRLTVT.

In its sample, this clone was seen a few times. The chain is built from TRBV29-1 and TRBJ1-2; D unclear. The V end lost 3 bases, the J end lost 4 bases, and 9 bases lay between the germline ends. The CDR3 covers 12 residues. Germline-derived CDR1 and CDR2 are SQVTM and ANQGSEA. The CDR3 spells CSVDLSLYGYTF. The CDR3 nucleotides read TGCAGCGTTGACCTCTCCCTCTATGGCTACACCTTC.

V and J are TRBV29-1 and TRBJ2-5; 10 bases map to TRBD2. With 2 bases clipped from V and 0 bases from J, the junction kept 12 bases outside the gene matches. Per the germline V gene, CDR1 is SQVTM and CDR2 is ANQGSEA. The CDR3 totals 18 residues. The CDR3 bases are TGCAGCGTTGAAAGGGGGCGTTGGACTAGCGGATACCAAGAGACCCAGTACTTC. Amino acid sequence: CSVERGRWTSGYQETQYF.

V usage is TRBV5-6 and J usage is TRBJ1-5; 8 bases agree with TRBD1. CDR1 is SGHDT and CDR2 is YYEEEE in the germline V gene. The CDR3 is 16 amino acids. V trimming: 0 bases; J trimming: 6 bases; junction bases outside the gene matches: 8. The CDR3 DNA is TGTGCCAGCAGCTTGGGGGGGTCAGGGGGCGTTCAGCCCCAGCATTTT. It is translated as CASSLGGSGGVQPQHF.

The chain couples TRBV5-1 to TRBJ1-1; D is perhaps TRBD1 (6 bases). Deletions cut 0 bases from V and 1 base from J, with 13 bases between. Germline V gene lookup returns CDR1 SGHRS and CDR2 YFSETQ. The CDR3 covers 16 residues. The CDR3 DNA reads TGCGCCAGCAGCTTGGTAGGGGCAGGGGCGAACACTGAAGCTTTCTTT. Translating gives CASSLVGAGANTEAFF.

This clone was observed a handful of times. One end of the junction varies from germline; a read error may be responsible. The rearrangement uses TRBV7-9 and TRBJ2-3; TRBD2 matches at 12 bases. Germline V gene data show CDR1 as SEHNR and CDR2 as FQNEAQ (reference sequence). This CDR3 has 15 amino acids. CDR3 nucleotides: TGTGCCAGCAGCCTAGCGGGAGGGGGGGTCGATACGCAGTATTTT. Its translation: CASSLAGGGVDTQYF.

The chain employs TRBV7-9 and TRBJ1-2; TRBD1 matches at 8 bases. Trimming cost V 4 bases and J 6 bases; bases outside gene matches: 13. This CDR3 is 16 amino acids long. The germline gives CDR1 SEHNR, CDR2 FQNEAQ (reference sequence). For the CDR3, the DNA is TGTGCCAGCAGCTCCGCATGGCAGGGGGCGCTTGATGGCTACACCTTC. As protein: CASSSAWQGALDGYTF.

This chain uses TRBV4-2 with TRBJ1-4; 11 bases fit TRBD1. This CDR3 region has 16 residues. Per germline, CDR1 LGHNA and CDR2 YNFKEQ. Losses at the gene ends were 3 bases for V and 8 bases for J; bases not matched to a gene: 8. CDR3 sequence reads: CASSHESRDRGEKLFF. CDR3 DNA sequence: TGTGCCAGCAGCCACGAAAGCCGGGACAGGGGGGAAAAACTGTTTTTT.

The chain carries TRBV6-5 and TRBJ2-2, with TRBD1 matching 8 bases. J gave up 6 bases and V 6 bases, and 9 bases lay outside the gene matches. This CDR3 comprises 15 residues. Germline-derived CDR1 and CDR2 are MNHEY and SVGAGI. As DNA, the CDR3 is TGTGCCAGCAGATCAGGGGGCGGAGTACCCGGGGAGCTGTTTTTT. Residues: CASRSGGGVPGELFF.

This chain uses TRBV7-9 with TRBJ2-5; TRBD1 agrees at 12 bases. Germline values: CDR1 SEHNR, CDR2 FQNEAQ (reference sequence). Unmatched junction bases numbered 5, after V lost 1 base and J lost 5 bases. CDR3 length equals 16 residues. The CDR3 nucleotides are TGTGCCAGCAGCTTAGGGGACAGGGGGCTCGGGGAGACCCAGTACTTC. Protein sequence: CASSLGDRGLGETQYF.

The chain's CDR3 is CASSYLAGGTEAFF. In DNA form, the CDR3 reads TGTGCCAGCAGTTATCTGGCCGGGGGCACTGAAGCTTTCTTT. The J gene is TRBJ1-1, the V gene TRBV6-5, with a weak D call TRBD1 (5 bases). The germline V and J ends were trimmed by 3 bases and 4 bases, with 12 bases remaining between them. CDR1 is MNHEY, CDR2 SVGAGI, per germline. The CDR3 has 14 residues.

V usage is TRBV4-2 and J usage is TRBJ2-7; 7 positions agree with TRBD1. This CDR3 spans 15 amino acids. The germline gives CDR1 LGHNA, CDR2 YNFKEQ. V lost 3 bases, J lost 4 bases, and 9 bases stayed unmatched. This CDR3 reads CASSQTGTETYEQYF. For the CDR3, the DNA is TGTGCCAGCAGCCAGACCGGGACAGAAACGTACGAGCAGTACTTC.

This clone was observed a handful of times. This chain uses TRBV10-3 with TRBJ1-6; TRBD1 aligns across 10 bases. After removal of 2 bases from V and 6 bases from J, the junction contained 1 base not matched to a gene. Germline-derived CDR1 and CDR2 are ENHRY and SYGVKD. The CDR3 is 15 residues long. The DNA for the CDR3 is TGTGCCATCAGTGAGGGACAGGGGGGTAATTCACCCCTCCACTTT. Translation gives CAISEGQGGNSPLHF.